This T cell receptor beta chain comes out of a study of identical twins. Whole-study results and caveats: Not following the same donors, the study drew its conclusions from cross-sectional statistical analysis.

Germline CDR1 reads SGHKS; CDR2 reads YYEKEE (reference sequence). V was pared by 0 bases and J by 8 bases, with 17 bases between. The CDR3 has 15 amino acids. In TCRdb, the 5' RACE reads were re-called with MiXCR into one record per CDR3 protein. The sample holds 500,000 to 700,000 distinct CDR3 sequences; about 7% are singletons and the top ten take 1.6%. For this clonotype: The antigen is unknown.

This sample also belongs to another study, concerning yellow fever vaccine responses in identical twins.

J is TRBJ1-2 and V is TRBV5-5; no clear D gene. Sequencing used PBMCs. The clonotype was recovered from a woman between 18 and 30 years old in good health. The CDR3 bases are TGTGCCAGCAGCTTGGGAGCCCAGCCGGCGGGAGGCTACACCTTC. Translating gives CASSLGAQPAGGYTF.